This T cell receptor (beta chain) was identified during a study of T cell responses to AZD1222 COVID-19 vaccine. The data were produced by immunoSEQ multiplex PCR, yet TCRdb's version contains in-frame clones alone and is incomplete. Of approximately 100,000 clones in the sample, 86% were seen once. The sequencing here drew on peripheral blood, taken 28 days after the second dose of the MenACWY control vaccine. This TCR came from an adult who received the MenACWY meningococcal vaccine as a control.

In nucleotides, the CDR3 is TGTGCCAGCAGCTTCCTTTATGGCGAAGGGGAGGGTTCACCCCTCCACTTT. Residues: CASSFLYGEGEGSPLHF. V gene TRBV7-2 combines with J gene TRBJ1-6, with a possible D match to TRBD1 (5 bases). The CDR3 extends over 17 amino acids. Trimming stripped 3 bases from V and 9 bases from J, with 21 bases between. Germline V gives CDR1 SGHTA, CDR2 FQGNSA.